Listed below are T cell receptor beta chains from one sample, sequenced in a study of T cell changes during pregnancy in multiple sclerosis. The data were produced by immunoSEQ multiplex PCR, yet TCRdb's version contains in-frame clones alone and is incomplete. Of 45,000 or so clones detected, roughly nine tenths appear once; the ten largest clones hold roughly 1.2%. Material: CD4+ T cells from peripheral blood mononuclear cells, obtained after pregnancy. The receptor set was obtained from a female donor with multiple sclerosis, enrolled in a pregnancy study. Both conserved end residues are part of each CDR3. The D gene is left open where the match is weak. The size field is filled for only some rows; it gives once, few, many or a size class.

d_call j_call clone_size v_call cdr3_nt cdr3_aa
- TRBJ2-1 - TRBV11-2 TGTGCCAGCAGCTTAGACTGGGCCAGCTACAATGAGCAGTTCTTC CASSLDWASYNEQFF
TRBD2 TRBJ2-1 - TRBV7-2 TGTGCCAGCAGCTTGGGACTAGCGGGAGATGATGAGCAGTTCTTC CASSLGLAGDDEQFF
TRBD2 TRBJ2-5 - TRBV10-3 TGTGCCATCAGTGAGTCGACTGGGGGGGGACAAGAGACCCAGTACTTC CAISESTGGGQETQYF
TRBD2 TRBJ2-1 - TRBV29-1 TGCAGCGTGGGGGGTTGGGGACTAGCCTACAATGAGCAGTTCTTC CSVGGWGLAYNEQFF
TRBD1 TRBJ1-1 - TRBV25-1 TGTGCCAGCAGTGAGGGACAGGGTGGGGAAGCTTTCTTT CASSEGQGGEAFF
- TRBJ2-1 medium-sized TRBV5-4 TGTGCCAGCAGCTTGGCAACATACAATGAGCAGTTCTTC CASSLATYNEQFF
TRBD2 TRBJ2-5 - TRBV29-1 TGCAGCGTTGTTCGCGGGAGACGAGAGACCCAGTACTTC CSVVRGRRETQYF
- TRBJ1-5 few TRBV28 TGTGCCAGCAGTTTAACAGGGAACAATCAGCCCCAGCATTTT CASSLTGNNQPQHF
- TRBJ1-2 - TRBV7-9 TGTGCCAGCAGCTCTGGGGCAGGGACTATTGGCTACACCTTC CASSSGAGTIGYTF
TRBD1 TRBJ1-1 - TRBV10-3 TGTGCCATCAGAGAGACCGACAGGGAGAACACTGAAGCTTTCTTT CAIRETDRENTEAFF
TRBD1 TRBJ1-5 - TRBV2 TGTGCCAGCAGTGAGCTACAGGGGACAGGCAATCAGCCCCAGCATTTT CASSELQGTGNQPQHF
TRBD2 TRBJ2-1 once TRBV11-2 TGTGCCAGCAGCCAAGGGACTAGCTCACCCTGGTGGGAGCAGTTCTTC CASSQGTSSPWWEQFF
- TRBJ2-1 - TRBV5-6 TGTGCCAGCAGGGCGACTGGCGGGACTTACAATGAGCAGTTCTTC CASRATGGTYNEQFF
- TRBJ2-2 - TRBV4-2 TGTGCCAGCAGCCAAGATTCTCGGGGAGGCGGGGAGCTGTTTTTT CASSQDSRGGGELFF
- TRBJ2-7 - TRBV5-1 TGCGCCAGCAGCTTGGCTAACGTTGGAGGGATCTTCTCTTACGAGCAGTACTTC CASSLANVGGIFSYEQYF